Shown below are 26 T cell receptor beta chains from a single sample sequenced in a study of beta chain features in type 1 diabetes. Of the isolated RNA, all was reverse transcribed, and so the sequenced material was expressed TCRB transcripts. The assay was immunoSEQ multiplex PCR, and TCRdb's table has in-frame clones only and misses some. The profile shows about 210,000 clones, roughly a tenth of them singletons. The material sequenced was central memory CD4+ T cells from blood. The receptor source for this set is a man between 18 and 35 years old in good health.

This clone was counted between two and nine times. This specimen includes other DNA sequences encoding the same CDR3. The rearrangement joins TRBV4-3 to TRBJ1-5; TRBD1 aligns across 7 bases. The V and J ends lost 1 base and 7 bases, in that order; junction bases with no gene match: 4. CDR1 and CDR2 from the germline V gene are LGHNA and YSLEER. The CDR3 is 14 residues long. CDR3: CASSQGQGEQPQHF. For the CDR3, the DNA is TGCGCCAGCAGCCAAGGACAGGGAGAACAGCCCCAGCATTTT.

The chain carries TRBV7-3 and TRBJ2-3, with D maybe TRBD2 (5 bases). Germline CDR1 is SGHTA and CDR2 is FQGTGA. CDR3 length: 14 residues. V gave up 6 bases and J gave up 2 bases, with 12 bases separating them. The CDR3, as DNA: TGTGCCAGCAGTTGGAGCGGACCCACAGATACGCAGTATTTT. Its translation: CASSWSGPTDTQYF.

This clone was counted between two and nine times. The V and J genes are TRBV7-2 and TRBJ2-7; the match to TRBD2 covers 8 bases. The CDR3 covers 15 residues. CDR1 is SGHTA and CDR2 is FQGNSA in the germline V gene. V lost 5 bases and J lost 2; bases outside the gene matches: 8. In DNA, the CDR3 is TGTGCCAGCAGCCCTGGGGTAGCGGGAACCTACGAGCAGTACTTC. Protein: CASSPGVAGTYEQYF.

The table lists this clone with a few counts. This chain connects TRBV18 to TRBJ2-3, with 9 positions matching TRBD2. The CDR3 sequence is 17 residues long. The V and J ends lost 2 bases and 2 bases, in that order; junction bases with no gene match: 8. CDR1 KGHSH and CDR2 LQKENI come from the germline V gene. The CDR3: CASSPLPAGGPTDTQYF. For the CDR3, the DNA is TGTGCCAGCTCACCATTACCAGCGGGAGGACCCACAGATACGCAGTATTTT.

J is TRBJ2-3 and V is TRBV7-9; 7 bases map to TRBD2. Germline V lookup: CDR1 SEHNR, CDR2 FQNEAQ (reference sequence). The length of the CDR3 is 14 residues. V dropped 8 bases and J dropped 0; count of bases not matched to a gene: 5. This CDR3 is CASRGLLSTDTQYF. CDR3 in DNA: TGTGCCAGCCGGGGACTACTTAGCACAGATACGCAGTATTTT.

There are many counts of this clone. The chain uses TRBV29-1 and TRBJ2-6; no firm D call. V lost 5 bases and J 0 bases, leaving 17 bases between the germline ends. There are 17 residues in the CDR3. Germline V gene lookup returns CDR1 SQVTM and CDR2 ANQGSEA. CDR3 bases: TGCAGCGTTTCCCCTAGGCGGAGCGACTCTGGGGCCAACGTCCTGACTTTC. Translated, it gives CSVSPRRSDSGANVLTF.

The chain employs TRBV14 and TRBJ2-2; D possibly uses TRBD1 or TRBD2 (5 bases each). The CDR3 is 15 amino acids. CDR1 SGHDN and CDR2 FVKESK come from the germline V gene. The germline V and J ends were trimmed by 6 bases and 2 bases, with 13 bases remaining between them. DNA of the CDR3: TGTGCCAGCAGGTCCGGGACGGTCAACACCGGGGAGCTGTTTTTT. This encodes CASRSGTVNTGELFF.

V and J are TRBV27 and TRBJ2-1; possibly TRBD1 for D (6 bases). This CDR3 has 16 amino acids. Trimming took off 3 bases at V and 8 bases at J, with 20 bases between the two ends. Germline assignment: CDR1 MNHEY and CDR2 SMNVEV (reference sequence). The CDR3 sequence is CASSFHSNRVKDEQFF. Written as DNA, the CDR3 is TGTGCCAGCAGTTTTCACTCAAACAGGGTAAAAGATGAGCAGTTCTTC.

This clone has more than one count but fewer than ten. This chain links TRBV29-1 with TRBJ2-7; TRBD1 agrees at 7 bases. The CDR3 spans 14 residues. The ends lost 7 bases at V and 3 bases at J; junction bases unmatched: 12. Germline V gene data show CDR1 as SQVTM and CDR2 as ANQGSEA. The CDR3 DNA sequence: TGCAGCGGCGCCTCCGCCCGGGACAGCTACGAGCAGTACTTC. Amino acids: CSGASARDSYEQYF.

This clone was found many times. CDR3: CAKGPTYEQYF. As DNA, the CDR3 is TGTGCCAAGGGACCGACCTACGAGCAGTACTTC. The chain has TRBV2 and TRBJ2-7; the D gene could be TRBD1 or TRBD2 (5 bases each). Trimming left V 10 bases short and J 2 bases short, with 9 bases between. CDR1 and CDR2 (germline): SNHLY, FYNNEI. The CDR3 spans 11 residues. Complete variable domain (other parts from reference TRBV2 and TRBJ2-7): EPEVTQTPSHQVTQMGQEVILRCVPISNHLYFYWYRQILGQKVEFLVSFYNNEISEKSEIFDDQFSVERPDGSNFTLKIRSTKLEDSAMYFCAKGPTYEQYFGPGTRLTVT.

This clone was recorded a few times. The CDR3 reads CASSFGGSPDTQYF. The CDR3 nucleotides are TGTGCCAGCAGCTTCGGGGGTTCCCCAGATACGCAGTATTTT. V usage is TRBV5-8 and J usage is TRBJ2-3, with D maybe TRBD2 (6 bases). CDR1 SGHTS and CDR2 YDEGEE come from the germline V gene. There are 14 residues in the CDR3. V lost 2 bases to trimming and J lost 4 bases, with 11 bases between them.

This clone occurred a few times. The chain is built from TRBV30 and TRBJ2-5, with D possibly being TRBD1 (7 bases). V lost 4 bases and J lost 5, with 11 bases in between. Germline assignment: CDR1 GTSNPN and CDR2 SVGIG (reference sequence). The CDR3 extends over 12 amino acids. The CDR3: CAWTQGRETQYF. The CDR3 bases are TGTGCCTGGACACAGGGGAGGGAGACCCAGTACTTC.

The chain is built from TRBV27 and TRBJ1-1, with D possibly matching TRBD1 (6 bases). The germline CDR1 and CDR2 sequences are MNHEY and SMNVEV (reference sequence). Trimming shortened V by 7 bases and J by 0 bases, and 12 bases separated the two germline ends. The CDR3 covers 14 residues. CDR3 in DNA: TGTGCCAGCATTTCGTGGGGGCTGAACACTGAAGCTTTCTTT. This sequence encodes CASISWGLNTEAFF.

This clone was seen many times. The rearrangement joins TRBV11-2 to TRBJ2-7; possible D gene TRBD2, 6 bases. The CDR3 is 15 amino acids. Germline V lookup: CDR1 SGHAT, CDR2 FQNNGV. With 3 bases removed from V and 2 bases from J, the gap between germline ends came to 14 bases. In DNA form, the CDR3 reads TGTGCCAGCAGCTTGGCGGGGAGTAGCCCCTACGAGCAGTACTTC. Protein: CASSLAGSSPYEQYF.

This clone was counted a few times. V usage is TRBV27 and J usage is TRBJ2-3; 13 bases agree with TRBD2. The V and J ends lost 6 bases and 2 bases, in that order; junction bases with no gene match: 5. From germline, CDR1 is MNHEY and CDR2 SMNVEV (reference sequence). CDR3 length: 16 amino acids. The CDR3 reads CASRRTSGSLTDTQYF. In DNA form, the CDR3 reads TGTGCCAGCAGACGGACTAGCGGGAGCCTCACAGATACGCAGTATTTT.

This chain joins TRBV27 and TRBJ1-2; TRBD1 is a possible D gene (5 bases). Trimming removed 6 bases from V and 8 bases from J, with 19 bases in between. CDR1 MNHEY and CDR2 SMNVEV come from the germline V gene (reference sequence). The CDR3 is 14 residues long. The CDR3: CASRPTAGVRGYTF. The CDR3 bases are TGTGCCAGCAGACCGACAGCGGGTGTTCGGGGCTACACCTTC.

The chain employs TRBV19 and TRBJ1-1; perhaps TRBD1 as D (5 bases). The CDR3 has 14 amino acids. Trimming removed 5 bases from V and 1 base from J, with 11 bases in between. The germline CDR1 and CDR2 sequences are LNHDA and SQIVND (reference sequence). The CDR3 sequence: CASSGGPRNTEAFF. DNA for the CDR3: TGTGCCAGTAGTGGGGGTCCGAGGAACACTGAAGCTTTCTTT. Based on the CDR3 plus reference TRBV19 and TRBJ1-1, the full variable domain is DGGITQSPKYLFRKEGQNVTLSCEQNLNHDAMYWYRQDPGQGLRLIYYSQIVNDFQKGDIAEGYSVSREKKESFPLTVTSAQKNPTAFYLCASSGGPRNTEAFFGQGTRLTVV.

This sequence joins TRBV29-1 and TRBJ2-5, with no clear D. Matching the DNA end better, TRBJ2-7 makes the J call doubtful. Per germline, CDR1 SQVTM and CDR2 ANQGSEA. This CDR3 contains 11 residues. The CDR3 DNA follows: TGCAGCGTTGCTCGCGACAACGAGCAGTACTTC. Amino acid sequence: CSVARDNEQYF.

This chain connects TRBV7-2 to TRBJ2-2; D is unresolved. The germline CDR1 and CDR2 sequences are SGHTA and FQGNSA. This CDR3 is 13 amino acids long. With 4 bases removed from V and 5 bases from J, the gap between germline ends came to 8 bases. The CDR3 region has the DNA TGTGCCAGCAGCTCACTGCGGACCGGGGAGCTGTTTTTT. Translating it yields CASSSLRTGELFF.

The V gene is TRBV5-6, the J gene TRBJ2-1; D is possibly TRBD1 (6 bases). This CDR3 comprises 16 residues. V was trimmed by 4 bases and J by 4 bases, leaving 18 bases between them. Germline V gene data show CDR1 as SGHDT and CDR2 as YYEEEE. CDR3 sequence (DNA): TGTGCCAGCAGCCGGTTATGGGCAGGGGAGTACAATGAGCAGTTCTTC. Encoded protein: CASSRLWAGEYNEQFF. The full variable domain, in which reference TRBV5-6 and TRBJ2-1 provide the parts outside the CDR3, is DAGVTQSPTHLIKTRGQQVTLRCSPKSGHDTVSWYQQALGQGPQFIFQYYEEEERQRGNFPDRFSGHQFPNYSSELNVNALLLGDSALYLCASSRLWAGEYNEQFFGPGTRLTVL.

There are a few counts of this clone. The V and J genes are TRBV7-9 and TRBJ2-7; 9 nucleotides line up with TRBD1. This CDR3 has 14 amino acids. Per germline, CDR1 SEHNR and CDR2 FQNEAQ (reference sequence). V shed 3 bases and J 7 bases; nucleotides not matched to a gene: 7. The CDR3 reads CASSLDRGVGEQYF. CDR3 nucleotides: TGTGCCAGCAGCTTGGACAGGGGAGTGGGGGAGCAGTACTTC.

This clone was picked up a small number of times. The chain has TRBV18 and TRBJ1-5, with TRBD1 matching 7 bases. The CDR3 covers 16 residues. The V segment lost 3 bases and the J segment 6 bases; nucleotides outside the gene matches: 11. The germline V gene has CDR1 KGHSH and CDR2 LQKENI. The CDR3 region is CASSPTFGTESQPQHF. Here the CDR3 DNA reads TGTGCCAGCTCACCCACGTTCGGGACAGAAAGTCAGCCCCAGCATTTT.

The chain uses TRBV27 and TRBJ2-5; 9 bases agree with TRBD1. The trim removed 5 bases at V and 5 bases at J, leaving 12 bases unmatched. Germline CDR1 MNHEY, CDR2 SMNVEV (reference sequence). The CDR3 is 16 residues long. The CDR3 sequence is CASSPLSGTGRETQYF. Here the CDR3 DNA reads TGTGCCAGCAGTCCACTCTCCGGGACAGGGAGGGAGACCCAGTACTTC.

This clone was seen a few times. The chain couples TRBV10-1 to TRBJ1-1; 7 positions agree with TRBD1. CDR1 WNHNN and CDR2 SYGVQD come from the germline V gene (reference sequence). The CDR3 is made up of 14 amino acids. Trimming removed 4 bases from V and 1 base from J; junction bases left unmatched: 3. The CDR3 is CASSGGTENTEAFF. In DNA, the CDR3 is TGCGCCAGCAGTGGTGGGACAGAGAACACTGAAGCTTTCTTT.

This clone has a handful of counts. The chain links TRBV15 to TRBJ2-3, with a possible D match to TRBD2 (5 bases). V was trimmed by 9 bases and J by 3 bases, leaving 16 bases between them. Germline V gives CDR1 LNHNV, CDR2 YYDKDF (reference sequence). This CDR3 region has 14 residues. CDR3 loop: CATRTAKQTDTQYF. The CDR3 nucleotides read TGTGCCACTCGGACTGCCAAGCAAACAGATACGCAGTATTTT.

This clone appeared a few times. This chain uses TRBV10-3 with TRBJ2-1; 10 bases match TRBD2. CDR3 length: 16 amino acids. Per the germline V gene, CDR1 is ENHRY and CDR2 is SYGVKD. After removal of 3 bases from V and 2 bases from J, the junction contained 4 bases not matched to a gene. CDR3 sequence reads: CAISDGLAETYNEQFF. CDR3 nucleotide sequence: TGTGCCATCAGTGATGGACTAGCGGAGACCTACAATGAGCAGTTCTTC.